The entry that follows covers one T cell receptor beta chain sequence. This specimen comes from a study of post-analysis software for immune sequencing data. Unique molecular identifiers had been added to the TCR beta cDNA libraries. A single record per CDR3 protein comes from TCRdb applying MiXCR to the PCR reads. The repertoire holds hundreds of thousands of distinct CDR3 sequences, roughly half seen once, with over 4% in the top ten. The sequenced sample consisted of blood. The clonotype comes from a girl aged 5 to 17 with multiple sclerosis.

The CDR3 DNA sequence: TGCGCCAGCAAGGGGGAGGGGGAGACCCAGTACTTC. It translates to CASKGEGETQYF. This sequence joins TRBV5-1 and TRBJ2-5; TRBD2 is a possible D gene (7 bases). CDR1 and CDR2 (germline): SGHRS, YFSETQ. V gave up 6 bases and J gave up 5 bases, with 11 bases separating them. The length of the CDR3 is 12 residues. The whole variable domain, filled in from reference TRBV5-1 and TRBJ2-5, reads KAGVTQTPRYLIKTRGQQVTLSCSPISGHRSVSWYQQTPGQGLQFLFEYFSETQRNKGNFPGRFSGRQFSNSRSEMNVSTLELGDSALYLCASKGEGETQYFGPGTRLLVL.